These 24 T cell receptor beta chains came from one sample sequenced in a study of human T cells and chemical hapten exposure. TCRdb processed the RACE reads anew with MiXCR; each CDR3 protein has one entry. This sample has a few hundred thousand distinct CDR3 sequences; about 6% occur once, and the top ten carry roughly 5.4%. The time point here: patch test 2, 6 weeks after DPC sensitization. Treatment described: therapeutic diphenylcyclopropenone sensitization with weekly scalp DPC. Sample: whole blood, taken in connection with sensitization to the hapten diphenylcyclopropenone (DPC). Receptor source: a woman aged 18 to 35 with alopecia areata. Some clones in this sample may be carry-over from other donors' samples.

This clonotype occurred many times. This chain links TRBV7-9 with TRBJ2-3; no clear D gene. The V and J ends lost 5 bases and 5 bases respectively, with 5 bases between them. The CDR3 is made up of 11 amino acids. From germline, CDR1 is SEHNR and CDR2 FQNEAQ (reference sequence). In DNA form, the CDR3 reads TGTGCCAGCAGCAACCAAGATACGCAGTATTTT. Its protein product is CASSNQDTQYF.

The chain has TRBV6-2 or TRBV6-3 and TRBJ1-3; possibly TRBD1 for D (6 bases). CDR3 length equals 12 residues. Trimming took 6 bases from V and 11 from J, leaving 14 bases between them. The germline V gene encodes CDR1 MNHEY and CDR2 SVGEGT. In nucleotides, the CDR3 is TGTGCCAGCAGGGGACAATCGGCCGCCATATATTTT. Its translation: CASRGQSAAIYF.

The chain uses TRBV27 and TRBJ1-4, with D perhaps TRBD1 (5 bases). The germline gives CDR1 MNHEY, CDR2 SMNVEV (reference sequence). There are 13 residues in the CDR3. V dropped 9 bases and J dropped 0 bases, with 8 bases sitting between them. For the CDR3, the DNA is TGTGCCAGTCAGGGATCAACTAATGAAAAACTGTTTTTT. Translating gives CASQGSTNEKLFF.

The sample holds many counts of this clonotype. The V gene is TRBV29-1, the J gene TRBJ1-1, with D perhaps matching TRBD1 (6 bases). CDR3 length: 14 amino acids. Trimming cost V 4 bases and J 4 bases, with 16 bases left between them. Germline lookup yields CDR1 SQVTM and CDR2 ANQGSEA. This chain's CDR3 is CSVGRTGAGTEAFF. The CDR3 DNA reads as TGCAGCGTTGGAAGGACGGGGGCTGGCACTGAAGCTTTCTTT.

This clonotype was detected ten times or more. V gene TRBV27 combines with J gene TRBJ1-1; tentative D call: TRBD1 (5 bases). This CDR3 contains 14 residues. V was pared by 6 bases and J by 0 bases, with 11 bases between. Per the germline V gene, CDR1 is MNHEY and CDR2 is SMNVEV (reference sequence). The CDR3, as DNA: TGTGCCAGCAGACCTGACAGTATGAACACTGAAGCTTTCTTT. This gives the protein CASRPDSMNTEAFF.

The table lists this clonotype with a few counts. The chain couples TRBV4-3 to TRBJ2-3; 7 bases are a match to TRBD1. Germline CDR1 and CDR2: LGHNA and YSLEER. This CDR3 comprises 14 residues. J lost 0 bases, V lost 7 bases, and 4 bases had no gene match. The CDR3 region has the DNA TGCGCCAGCAACTTACAGGGGAGCACAGATACGCAGTATTTT. It encodes CASNLQGSTDTQYF.

The gene calls are TRBV7-8 and TRBJ2-3, with a tentative D call TRBD2 (5 bases). V was pared by 0 bases and J by 2 bases, with 12 bases between. The CDR3 length is 16 residues. CDR1 and CDR2 from the germline V gene are SGHVS and FQNEAQ. CDR3 loop: CASSLAEAGSTDTQYF. The CDR3 DNA reads TGTGCCAGCAGCTTAGCGGAGGCAGGATCCACAGATACGCAGTATTTT.

This chain uses TRBV20-1 with TRBJ2-3; D remains ambiguous. V lost 3 bases to trimming and J lost 0 bases, with 19 bases between them. From germline, CDR1 is DFQATT and CDR2 SNEGSKA (reference sequence). The CDR3 is 17 amino acids. CDR3 loop: CSASDALVYRSTDTQYF. CDR3 nucleotides: TGCAGTGCTAGTGATGCCTTAGTTTATCGAAGCACAGATACGCAGTATTTT.

This clonotype was counted ten times or more. The chain employs TRBV5-4 and TRBJ1-1; D unresolved. Trimming removed 1 base from V and 4 bases from J, with 8 bases in between. The CDR3 runs 13 residues. Germline CDR1 SGHNT, CDR2 YYREEE (reference sequence). CDR3 DNA sequence: TGTGCCAGCAGCTTGTTGCTGGGCACTGAAGCTTTCTTT. The encoded protein is CASSLLLGTEAFF.

This clonotype was found many times. CDR3 region: CASSQGLGGINNEQFF. CDR3 in DNA: TGCGCCAGCAGCCAAGGTTTGGGGGGCATCAACAATGAGCAGTTCTTC. The rearrangement links TRBV4-3 to TRBJ2-1, with D tentatively TRBD1 or TRBD2 (6 bases each). CDR1 LGHNA and CDR2 YSLEER come from the germline V gene. This CDR3 has 16 amino acids. Deletions cut 1 base from V and 5 bases from J, with 15 bases between.

This clonotype was seen more than once but under ten times. The chain employs TRBV25-1 and TRBJ1-1; no definite D call. Looked up from germline, CDR1 is MGHDK and CDR2 is SYGVNS. V shed 2 bases and J shed 10 bases, with 14 bases lying between them. The CDR3 contains 13 residues. The DNA for the CDR3 is TGTGCCAGCAGTGAAGTTGCGGGCCAAGGAGCTTTCTTT. Amino acid sequence: CASSEVAGQGAFF.

Many counts were recorded for this clonotype. This rearrangement joins TRBV6-5 to TRBJ1-2; TRBD1 might be the D (5 bases). V was pared by 2 bases and J by 4 bases, with 14 bases between. The CDR3 is made up of 15 amino acids. Germline values: CDR1 MNHEY, CDR2 SVGAGI. In DNA, the CDR3 is TGTGCCAGCAGTTACGGCGCAGGGCAGAGCTATGGCTACACCTTC. Its protein is CASSYGAGQSYGYTF.

This clonotype was picked up a small number of times. V usage is TRBV12-3 or TRBV12-4 and J usage is TRBJ2-1, with D possibly being TRBD1 (6 bases). The CDR3 consists of 15 residues. The V end lost 4 bases, the J end lost 3 bases, and 13 bases lay between the germline ends. CDR3 DNA: TGTGCCAGCAGTTATGTGGACAGTGGCTACAATGAGCAGTTCTTC. It encodes CASSYVDSGYNEQFF.

The chain is built from TRBV7-6 and TRBJ2-1; 9 bases fit TRBD2. The CDR3 spans 16 residues. The V gene's germline CDR1 is SGHVS and CDR2 FNYEAQ. V shed 0 bases and J 8 bases; nucleotides not matched to a gene: 8. The CDR3 region has the DNA TGTGCCAGCAGCTTAGCCTCTGCGGGGGGGCAGGATGAGCAGTTCTTC. It codes for CASSLASAGGQDEQFF.

The V call is TRBV12-3 or TRBV12-4, the J call TRBJ1-3; tentative D call: TRBD1 (5 bases). The CDR3 totals 14 residues. Trimming cost V 6 bases and J 2 bases, with 11 bases left between them. The CDR3 sequence is CASRQEGAGNTIYF. The CDR3 nucleotides are TGTGCCAGCAGACAGGAAGGGGCTGGAAACACCATATATTTT.

This clonotype was found a few times. The chain employs TRBV12-3 or TRBV12-4 and TRBJ1-6; D is perhaps TRBD1 (5 bases). With 4 bases removed from V and 10 bases from J, the gap between germline ends came to 14 bases. This CDR3 has 14 residues. CDR3 sequence reads: CASSSRDLGSPLHF. CDR3 in DNA: TGTGCCAGCAGTTCCAGGGACTTAGGGTCACCCCTCCACTTT.

This clonotype occurred many times. The rearrangement uses TRBV7-3 and TRBJ1-1, with D unresolved. Deletions cut 0 bases from V and 4 bases from J, with 9 bases between. This CDR3 contains 14 residues. The germline V gene encodes CDR1 SGHTA and CDR2 FQGTGA. The CDR3 region has the DNA TGTGCCAGCAGCTTAACCGACAAGGGCACTGAAGCTTTCTTT. Residues: CASSLTDKGTEAFF.

A few counts support this clonotype. This chain connects TRBV5-1 to TRBJ2-1, with 10 bases identical to TRBD2. Germline V lookup: CDR1 SGHRS, CDR2 YFSETQ. After removal of 2 bases from V and 7 bases from J, the junction contained 6 bases not matched to a gene. CDR3 length equals 15 residues. DNA for the CDR3: TGCGCCAGCAGCTTAGGTAGCGGGGGGCTGAATGAGCAGTTCTTC. It codes for CASSLGSGGLNEQFF. The whole variable domain, remainder taken from reference TRBV5-1 and TRBJ2-1, is KAGVTQTPRYLIKTRGQQVTLSCSPISGHRSVSWYQQTPGQGLQFLFEYFSETQRNKGNFPGRFSGRQFSNSRSEMNVSTLELGDSALYLCASSLGSGGLNEQFFGPGTRLTVL.

This clonotype was seen more than once but under ten times. This chain links TRBV6-5 with TRBJ1-2; D might be TRBD1 (6 bases). CDR3 length: 15 amino acids. V dropped 0 bases and J dropped 10 bases, with 18 bases sitting between them. Germline values: CDR1 MNHEY, CDR2 SVGAGI. The CDR3, as DNA: TGTGCCAGCAGTTACTCGAGACGGGGGCTCGGTCCCTACACCTTC. This gives the protein CASSYSRRGLGPYTF.

The table lists this clonotype with a few counts. V usage is TRBV28 and J usage is TRBJ1-2; maybe TRBD1 (6 bases). The germline V gene has CDR1 MDHEN and CDR2 SYDVKM. With 7 bases removed from V and 8 bases from J, the gap between germline ends came to 17 bases. The CDR3 consists of 13 residues. CDR3 sequence: CASTTTGGIGYTF. CDR3 in DNA: TGTGCCAGCACCACGACAGGAGGAATAGGCTACACCTTC.

This clonotype has a handful of counts. The chain recombines TRBV6-5 with TRBJ2-2, with 8 bases fitting TRBD2. The CDR3 runs 16 residues. CDR1 is MNHEY, CDR2 SVGAGI, per germline. V was pared by 5 bases and J by 5 bases, with 10 bases of the junction left unmatched. The CDR3 DNA sequence: TGTGCCAGCAGTACCCCCGGGACTAGTAGGACCGGGGAGCTGTTTTTT. It specifies CASSTPGTSRTGELFF.

This chain uses TRBV9 with TRBJ2-3; TRBD2 might be the D (6 bases). V lost 0 bases to trimming and J lost 3 bases, with 14 bases between them. The germline CDR1 and CDR2 sequences are SGDLS and YYNGEE. This CDR3 is built from 16 residues. The CDR3 sequence is CASSVALGGLTDTQYF. Here the CDR3 DNA reads TGTGCCAGCAGCGTAGCTCTTGGGGGGTTGACAGATACGCAGTATTTT. Combining the CDR3 with reference TRBV9 and TRBJ2-3 gives the whole variable domain DSGVTQTPKHLITATGQRVTLRCSPRSGDLSVYWYQQSLDQGLQFLIQYYNGEERAKGNILERFSAQQFPDLHSELNLSSLELGDSALYFCASSVALGGLTDTQYFGPGTRLTVL.

This clonotype was counted only a few times. The J gene is TRBJ1-6, the V gene TRBV20-1; weak D call: TRBD1 (6 bases). Germline V gene sequence: CDR1 DFQATT, CDR2 SNEGSKA (reference sequence). The germline V and J ends were trimmed by 4 bases and 0 bases, with 13 bases remaining between them. The length of the CDR3 is 16 residues. The CDR3 nucleotides are TGCAGTGCTAAACAGGGCCCCAGCTCCTATAATTCACCCCTCCACTTT. It translates to CSAKQGPSSYNSPLHF.

The rearrangement joins TRBV4-3 to TRBJ1-1, with unresolved D. V was cut by 0 bases and J by 5 bases, with 13 bases left in between. There are 15 residues in the CDR3. CDR1 and CDR2 (germline): LGHNA, YSLEER. The CDR3: CASSQDFSLGTEAFF. The CDR3 DNA reads TGCGCCAGCAGCCAAGATTTCAGCCTGGGGACTGAAGCTTTCTTT.